The 2 T cell receptor beta chains below come from one sample, sequenced in a study of T cells after yellow fever vaccination. TCRdb recomputed calls from the 5' RACE reads with MiXCR, one row per CDR3 protein. This sample has about 240,000 distinct CDR3 sequences; 6.9% occur once, and the top ten carry approximately 0.85%. Sequences were derived from CD4+ T cells sorted from PBMCs, sampled 15 days after the yellow fever booster vaccination. The receptors derive from a man aged 30 to 39 who received the YFV17D yellow fever vaccine.

In this sample, this clonotype turned up many times. The genes are TRBV12-3 or TRBV12-4 and TRBJ2-1; the match to TRBD2 covers 8 bases. The V segment lost 2 bases and the J segment 5 bases; nucleotides outside the gene matches: 8. The CDR3 loop spans 16 amino acids. CDR3 coding DNA: TGTGCCAGCAGTTTATGGGGACTAGGGGGGGACAATGAGCAGTTCTTC. Translation gives CASSLWGLGGDNEQFF.

This clonotype has just a few counts. The chain combines TRBV7-2 with TRBJ2-7, with TRBD2 identical over 11 bases. Germline V CDR1 and CDR2: SGHTA, FQGNSA. The CDR3 length is 16 residues. The ends lost 5 bases at V and 3 bases at J; junction bases unmatched: 9. The CDR3 loop is CASSASSGRIGYEQYF. For the CDR3, the DNA is TGTGCCAGCAGCGCTTCTAGCGGGAGGATTGGCTACGAGCAGTACTTC.